This TCR beta chain was sequenced in a study of blood T cell repertoires in COVID-19. Overall study: Specimens from acute and convalescent COVID-19 originated in the United States, Italy and Spain. Nucleic acid was either cDNA or gDNA, and it came from T cells, B-cell-depleted T cells, or PBMCs.

This clone turned up a few times. Authors' analysis steps: Nucleated cell counts were estimated from reference gene primer amplification. TCRdb keeps only in-frame clones here, not all; method: immunoSEQ multiplex PCR. V and J calls and clone size are those listed in that table; D and trimming were worked out from the DNA. This table has under 250,000 clones, approximately 82% appearing once. Germline V CDR1 and CDR2: SGHVS, FNYEAQ. The CDR3 runs to 15 residues. Losses at the gene ends were 5 bases for V and 6 bases for J; bases not matched to a gene: 4. V gene TRBV7-6 combines with J gene TRBJ2-2; 12 bases match TRBD2. The sample comprised peripheral blood. This receptor was identified in a woman of 80 years or more with acute or convalescent COVID-19. The CDR3 loop is CASSPSGGAAGELFF. The CDR3 nucleotides are TGTGCCAGCAGCCCTAGCGGGGGGGCTGCCGGGGAGCTGTTTTTT.